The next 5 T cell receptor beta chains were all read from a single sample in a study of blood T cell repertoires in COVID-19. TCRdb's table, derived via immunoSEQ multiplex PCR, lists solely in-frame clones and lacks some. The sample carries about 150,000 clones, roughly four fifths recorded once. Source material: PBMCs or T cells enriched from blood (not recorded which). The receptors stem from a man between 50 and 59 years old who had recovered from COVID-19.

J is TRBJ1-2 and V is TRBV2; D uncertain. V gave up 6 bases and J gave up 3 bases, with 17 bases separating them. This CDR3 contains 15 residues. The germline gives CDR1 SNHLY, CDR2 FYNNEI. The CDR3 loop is CASREGALRDYGYTF. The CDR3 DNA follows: TGTGCCAGCAGAGAGGGCGCGCTTAGGGACTATGGCTACACCTTC.

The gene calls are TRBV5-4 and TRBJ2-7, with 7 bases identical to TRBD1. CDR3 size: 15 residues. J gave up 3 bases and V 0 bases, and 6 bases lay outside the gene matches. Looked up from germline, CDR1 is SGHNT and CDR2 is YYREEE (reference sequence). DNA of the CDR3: TGTGCCAGCAGCTTGGCGGGGACAGCTCTCTACGAGCAGTACTTC. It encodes CASSLAGTALYEQYF. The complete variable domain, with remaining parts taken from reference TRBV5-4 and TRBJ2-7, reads ETGVTQSPTHLIKTRGQQVTLRCSSQSGHNTVSWYQQALGQGPQFIFQYYREEENGRGNFPPRFSGLQFPNYSSELNVNALELDDSALYLCASSLAGTALYEQYFGPGTRLTVT.

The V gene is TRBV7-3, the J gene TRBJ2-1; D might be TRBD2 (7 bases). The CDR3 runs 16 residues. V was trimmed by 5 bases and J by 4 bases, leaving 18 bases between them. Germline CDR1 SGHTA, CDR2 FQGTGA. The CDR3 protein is CASSPTGGGLYNEQFF. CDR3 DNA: TGTGCCAGCAGCCCCACGGGCGGGGGCCTGTACAATGAGCAGTTCTTC.

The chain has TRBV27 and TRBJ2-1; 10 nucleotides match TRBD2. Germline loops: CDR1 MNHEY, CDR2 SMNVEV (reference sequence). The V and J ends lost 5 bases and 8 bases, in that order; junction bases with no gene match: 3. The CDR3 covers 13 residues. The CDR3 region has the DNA TGTGCCAGCAGTAGCGGGGGGGCGGATGAGCAGTTCTTC. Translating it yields CASSSGGADEQFF.

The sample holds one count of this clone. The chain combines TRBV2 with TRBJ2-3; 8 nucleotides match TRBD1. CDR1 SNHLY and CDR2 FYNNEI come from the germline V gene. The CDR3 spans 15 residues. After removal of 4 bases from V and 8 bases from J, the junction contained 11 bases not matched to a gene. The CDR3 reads CASSGGQGGSGTQYF. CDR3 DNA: TGTGCCAGCAGTGGCGGACAGGGAGGAAGCGGTACGCAGTATTTT. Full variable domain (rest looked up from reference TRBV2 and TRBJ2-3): EPEVTQTPSHQVTQMGQEVILRCVPISNHLYFYWYRQILGQKVEFLVSFYNNEISEKSEIFDDQFSVERPDGSNFTLKIRSTKLEDSAMYFCASSGGQGGSGTQYFGPGTRLTVL.